This T cell receptor (beta chain) appears in the sequencing data of a study of blood T cell repertoires in COVID-19 (dated by TCRdb to 2018 to 2020). For context, the study as a whole: Samples covering the acute and convalescent phases of COVID-19 were provided by collaborators in the United States, Italy and Spain. The repertoires were released in a freely available public database intended as a resource for research on the immune response to SARS-CoV-2. Where available, HLA class I and class II types were taken from metadata supplied by the sample provider and were not determined by assay-based typing. Samples were obtained from the ongoing ImmuneRACE study (first 160 participants) and from 1,200 or so subjects provided by 6 global collaborators. The material from the prospective study consisted of cDNA or gDNA derived from T cells, B-cell-depleted T cells, or PBMCs. Subjects who had been exposed to COVID-19, were actively infected with it, or had recovered from it provided the deeply sampled blood TCRbeta repertoires that made up the dataset. The sample metadata nearly always contained a de-identified subject ID, COVID-19 status, age in years and sex. The paper's findings and limits, for the study overall: The amount of clinical and demographic metadata varied by source and participant and was provided uncurated.

Remarks on this clone: What antigen it recognizes has not been identified. The sample holds no much larger clone one base away, and base qualities are not on file.

Collaborating institutions collected whole blood in K2EDTA tubes following their own protocols. For TCRbeta analysis, collaborator samples were shipped as frozen whole blood, as isolated PBMCs, or as DNA extracted from either sample type. TCRbeta CDR3 regions were amplified from genomic DNA using the immunoSEQ Assay, a bias-controlled multiplex PCR. As for how the authors treated the data: Nucleated cell counts per sample were estimated from amplification of reference gene primers within the assay. To quantify the absolute abundance of each unique TCRbeta CDR3 rearrangement, sequence reads were collapsed and filtered. Productive Simpson clonality was computed per sample as the square root of Simpson's diversity index over productive rearrangements. TCRdb mirrors the immuneACCESS table, restricted to in-frame sequences. Some clones are absent from its copies; in checked studies, under half trace to an unresolved V gene, and the reason for the others is unknown. D and trimming come from the DNA, and the V and J calls and clone size come from that table. This sample has about 230,000 clones in its table, and approximately 80% of those were observed once. 27% of the sample is held by the ten biggest clonotypes.

This clonotype originated in a man aged 35 to 55 with acute or convalescent COVID-19. Sequences were obtained from peripheral blood.

CDR3 sequence: CASTPSRPLAHYEQYF. Here is the DNA: TGCGCCAGCACCCCCTCCAGGCCCCTTGCCCACTACGAGCAGTACTTC. The rearrangement joined TRBV23-1 to TRBJ2-7, with no reliable assignment of the D segment. TRBV23-1 is recorded as an ORF, its role being uncertain. The germline ends are 22 bases apart after V is trimmed by 7 bases and J by 3 bases. Spanning cysteine to phenylalanine, the CDR3 consists of 16 amino acids. Of all the DNA, just the CDR3 is kept, 48 bases in frame from base 1.